One sample yielded the 13 T cell receptor beta chains listed below, sequenced in a study of shared clonotypes between healthy human individuals. Repertoires were generated with immunoSEQ multiplex PCR, while TCRdb's copy carries only in-frame clones and drops some. Here the sample spans hundreds of thousands of clones, 80% to 95% being singletons. The naive CD8 fraction comprised CD45RO-negative cells positively selected for CCR7 and excluded terminally differentiated effector memory CD45RA+ cells. Input material: naive CD8+ T cells sorted from blood. These receptors were collected from a man in his thirties or forties in good health.

The chain is built from TRBV7-9 and TRBJ2-7; TRBD1 might be the D (5 bases). Trimming took 1 base from V and 7 from J, leaving 11 bases between them. The CDR3 runs 13 residues. Germline CDR1 reads SEHNR; CDR2 reads FQNEAQ (reference sequence). CDR3 sequence reads: CASSLETRQEQYF. DNA for the CDR3: TGTGCCAGCAGCTTAGAGACCCGACAGGAGCAGTACTTC.

V and J are TRBV29-1 and TRBJ2-1, with TRBD1 matching over 8 bases. The length of the CDR3 is 15 residues. CDR1 and CDR2 from the germline V gene are SQVTM and ANQGSEA. The junction had 8 bases not matched to a gene; V was cut back by 0 bases and J by 7 bases. CDR3 in amino acids: CSVEEWLTGGNEQFF. In nucleotides, the CDR3 is TGCAGCGTTGAAGAATGGCTTACAGGGGGAAATGAGCAGTTCTTC.

V is TRBV4-1 and J is TRBJ2-1; 10 nucleotides line up with TRBD2. With V trimmed by 5 bases and J by 3 bases, 1 base remained unmatched. Germline CDR1 MGHRA, CDR2 YSYEKL. This CDR3 is 14 amino acids long. The CDR3 nucleotides read TGCGCCAGCAGCTCTAGCGGGAGCTACAATGAGCAGTTCTTC. This encodes CASSSSGSYNEQFF.

With regard to this clone: Other DNA sequences in this sample translate to the same CDR3. The chain employs TRBV7-9 and TRBJ2-7; D remains ambiguous. Trimming cost V 1 base and J 5 bases, with 6 bases left between them. CDR1 SEHNR and CDR2 FQNEAQ come from the germline V gene (reference sequence). CDR3 length equals 12 residues. This CDR3 is CASSLGRDEQYF. The CDR3 DNA is TGTGCCAGCAGCTTAGGTCGGGACGAGCAGTACTTC.

The genes are TRBV29-1 and TRBJ2-7, with 9 bases fitting TRBD1. Looked up from germline, CDR1 is SQVTM and CDR2 is ANQGSEA. The CDR3 totals 18 residues. V trimming: 8 bases; J trimming: 6 bases; junction bases outside the gene matches: 26. The CDR3 region is CSTLGGSLGTGILGEQYF. CDR3 DNA: TGCAGCACGTTGGGCGGCTCCTTAGGGACAGGGATTCTGGGCGAGCAGTACTTC.

The DNA of the CDR3 is TGTGCCTGGAGCCTAGCGGGAGGGTCTGAGCAGTTCTTC. It translates to CAWSLAGGSEQFF. This chain links TRBV30 with TRBJ2-1; 12 bases are a match to TRBD2. The CDR3 spans 13 residues. V gave up 3 bases and J gave up 9 bases; unmatched junction bases: 3. CDR1 is GTSNPN, CDR2 SVGIG, per germline (reference sequence).

The V call is TRBV7-8, the J call TRBJ2-7, with TRBD2 identical over 9 bases. Germline CDR1 is SGHVS and CDR2 is FQNEAQ. Trimming at V came to 0 bases and at J to 4 bases, leaving 7 bases not matched to a gene. This CDR3 spans 16 amino acids. DNA of the CDR3: TGTGCCAGCAGCTTAGCGCAGCGCGGGGGGGTTTACGAGCAGTACTTC. Its translation: CASSLAQRGGVYEQYF.

The chain couples TRBV14 to TRBJ2-7, with no clear D. The length of the CDR3 is 15 residues. CDR1 and CDR2 (germline): SGHDN, FVKESK. Trimming pared 6 bases from V and 4 bases from J, leaving 19 bases between. The CDR3 spells CASSRKRAGKYEQYF. Here the CDR3 DNA reads TGTGCCAGCAGTCGCAAACGGGCAGGAAAGTACGAGCAGTACTTC.

V gene TRBV27 combines with J gene TRBJ2-7; TRBD2 is a possible D gene (5 bases). Germline values: CDR1 MNHEY, CDR2 SMNVEV (reference sequence). The CDR3 length is 14 residues. V dropped 5 bases and J dropped 2 bases, with 13 bases sitting between them. The CDR3 coding sequence is TGTGCCAGCAGTCCAACTAGTCTTCCCTACGAGCAGTACTTC. Its protein is CASSPTSLPYEQYF.

The rearrangement links TRBV12-5 to TRBJ2-5, with D tentatively TRBD2 (7 bases). The CDR3 has 15 residues. Germline assignment: CDR1 LGHNT and CDR2 FRNRAP. V lost 6 bases and J 1 base, leaving 15 bases between the germline ends. CDR3 amino acids: CASGLGGALQETQYF. In DNA, the CDR3 is TGTGCTAGTGGCCTTGGGGGGGCCCTCCAAGAGACCCAGTACTTC.

The chain employs TRBV30 and TRBJ1-2, with 7 bases identical to TRBD1. Looked up from germline, CDR1 is GTSNPN and CDR2 is SVGIG (reference sequence). After removal of 4 bases from V and 8 bases from J, the junction contained 13 bases not matched to a gene. The CDR3 sequence is 14 residues long. CDR3 DNA sequence: TGTGCCTGGAACAGGGGCGCGGGGCTCGGGGGCTACACCTTC. Amino acid sequence: CAWNRGAGLGGYTF.

The chain couples TRBV27 to TRBJ2-1, with 14 bases matching TRBD2. V trimming: 2 bases; J trimming: 0 bases; junction bases outside the gene matches: 3. The CDR3 runs to 18 residues. Germline V gives CDR1 MNHEY, CDR2 SMNVEV (reference sequence). The CDR3 DNA sequence: TGTGCCAGCAGTTTACCTGGGACTAGCGGGAGCTCCTACAATGAGCAGTTCTTC. This sequence encodes CASSLPGTSGSSYNEQFF.

This rearrangement joins TRBV15 to TRBJ2-7; 12 bases map to TRBD1. V was clipped by 7 bases and J by 6 bases; unmatched bases: 7. Germline V gives CDR1 LNHNV, CDR2 YYDKDF (reference sequence). This CDR3 has 14 residues. DNA of the CDR3: TGTGCCACCACCTCCGGGACAGGGGGCAGCGAGCAGTACTTC. Encoded protein: CATTSGTGGSEQYF.